The following is a T cell receptor (beta chain) sequence with its context. As yet, its antigen is unknown. This entry belongs to a study of shared clonotypes between healthy human individuals. Study as a whole: Donor ages ranged 18 to 49 years: a couple of women, three men.

Naive-designated CD8 cells lacked CD45RO, were positively enriched for CCR7, and omitted terminally differentiated effector memory CD45RA+ cells. Whole-study findings and limits: Approximately 4.9% of naive CD4 clonotypes were shared across several donors.

V was trimmed by 6 bases and J by 0 bases, leaving 12 bases between them. The germline CDR1 and CDR2 sequences are MNHEY and SVGAGI. This CDR3 region has 14 residues. Deep-level assay runs were performed. Libraries were prepared by immunoSEQ multiplex PCR; TCRdb keeps only in-frame clonotypes and omits some of them. The sample includes around 2,000,000 clones, about 92% of them seen just once. The sample was naive CD8+ T cells from PBMCs. This chain links TRBV6-5 with TRBJ2-7; D perhaps matches TRBD2 (5 bases). The source of this sequence is a man between 18 and 35 years old in good health. Some clones in this sample may be carry-over from other donors' samples. The CDR3 sequence is CASRPAGSSYEQYF. In nucleotides, the CDR3 is TGTGCCAGCAGGCCTGCTGGGAGCTCCTACGAGCAGTACTTC.